The following is a TCR beta chain sequence with its context. Per the study methods: Estimation of nucleated cell counts relied on the amplification of reference gene primers. TCRdb's copy holds only in-frame clones and misses some; the assay was immunoSEQ multiplex PCR. Clone size and the V and J calls come from that table; the DNA yielded D and trimming. Found here are approximately 340,000 clones, 80% to 90% of them singletons; the top ten hold approximately 3.1%. This record belongs to a study of blood T cell repertoires in COVID-19. Study-wide context: COVID-19 samples, acute and convalescent, were from the United States, Italy and Spain. Sample material is recorded as cDNA or gDNA derived from T cells, B-cell-depleted T cells, or PBMCs.

The V and J ends lost 4 bases and 4 bases respectively, with 17 bases between them. This CDR3 has 16 amino acids. CDR1 MGHRA and CDR2 YSYEKL come from the germline V gene. The rearrangement joins TRBV4-1 to TRBJ1-3; D call uncertain. The material sequenced was peripheral blood. This clonotype was sampled from a man aged 25 to 40 with active or convalescent COVID-19. CDR3 nucleotides: TGCGCCAGCAGCCTCCTCCTAATAGGACTCGGAAACACCATATATTTT. This codes for CASSLLLIGLGNTIYF.